These 25 T cell receptor beta chains originate from one sample sequenced in a study of T cells in localized non-small cell lung cancer. Assay: immunoSEQ multiplex PCR; the TCRdb copy retains only in-frame clones and omits some. The sample lists tens of thousands of clones; 88% were seen once. Sample: peripheral blood, taken before any cancer treatment. The receptors were sampled from a woman aged 35-70 years with stage I squamous cell lung carcinoma.

This clone was detected once. This sequence joins TRBV7-8 and TRBJ2-7; the match to TRBD1 covers 11 bases. The CDR3 consists of 14 residues. Germline CDR1 and CDR2: SGHVS and FQNEAQ. Trimming took 5 bases from V and 4 from J; bases not matched to a gene: 4. The CDR3 region has the DNA TGTGCCAGCAGCATCGGACAGGGGGCATACGAGCAGTACTTC. As protein: CASSIGQGAYEQYF.

The chain has TRBV5-1 and TRBJ2-3; the D is unclear. The ends were cut back, 2 bases at V and 4 bases at J, with 11 bases in the middle. Per the germline V gene, CDR1 is SGHRS and CDR2 is YFSETQ. The CDR3 has 14 amino acids. Here the CDR3 reads CASSLGASADTQYF. DNA for the CDR3: TGCGCCAGCAGCTTAGGAGCCAGCGCAGATACGCAGTATTTT.

This chain links TRBV5-1 with TRBJ1-1; D is undetermined. V gave up 0 bases and J gave up 0 bases, with 6 bases separating them. Looked up from germline, CDR1 is SGHRS and CDR2 is YFSETQ. The CDR3 covers 14 residues. The CDR3 spells CASSLDTVNTEAFF. The CDR3 nucleotides read TGCGCCAGCAGCTTGGACACGGTGAACACTGAAGCTTTCTTT.

This clone turned up a few times. The chain employs TRBV29-1 and TRBJ1-5; TRBD1 aligns across 8 bases. This CDR3 is built from 13 residues. Germline CDR1 SQVTM, CDR2 ANQGSEA. Unmatched junction bases numbered 9, after V lost 8 bases and J lost 6 bases. CDR3 region: CSIAQGTGQPQHF. The DNA of the CDR3 is TGCAGCATTGCTCAGGGGACAGGTCAGCCCCAGCATTTT. Combining the CDR3 with reference TRBV29-1 and TRBJ1-5 gives the whole variable domain SAVISQKPSRDICQRGTSLTIQCQVDSQVTMMFWYRQQPGQSLTLIATANQGSEATYESGFVIDKFPISRPNLTFSTLTVSNMSPEDSSIYLCSIAQGTGQPQHFGDGTRLSIL.

V usage is TRBV27 and J usage is TRBJ2-5, with 8 bases lining up with TRBD2. CDR3 length: 15 amino acids. The J segment lost 3 bases and the V segment lost 2 bases, leaving 5 bases of the junction unmatched. Germline V CDR1 and CDR2: MNHEY, SMNVEV (reference sequence). This CDR3 reads CASSLGGTREETQYF. Written as DNA, the CDR3 is TGTGCCAGCAGTTTAGGGGGGACTAGGGAAGAGACCCAGTACTTC.

The J gene is TRBJ1-6, the V gene TRBV18; D is uncertain. V dropped 0 bases and J dropped 0 bases, with 9 bases sitting between them. Germline CDR1 KGHSH, CDR2 LQKENI. The length of the CDR3 is 17 residues. CDR3 protein: CASSPPGGSSYNSPLHF. The CDR3 DNA follows: TGTGCCAGCTCACCACCGGGCGGGAGCTCCTATAATTCACCCCTCCACTTT.

The chain couples TRBV5-1 to TRBJ2-3; the match to TRBD2 covers 10 bases. Germline V lookup: CDR1 SGHRS, CDR2 YFSETQ. CDR3 length: 16 residues. V lost 6 bases, J lost 6 bases, and 13 bases stayed unmatched. CDR3 bases: TGCGCCAGCACGTCTCTAGCGGGGGTCTCGGCGGATACGCAGTATTTT. Translating it yields CASTSLAGVSADTQYF.

The chain has TRBV6-1 and TRBJ1-6; D unclear. CDR1 and CDR2 (germline): MNHNS, SASEGT. The ends were cut back, 2 bases at V and 7 bases at J, with 9 bases in the middle. The CDR3 consists of 14 residues. The CDR3, as DNA: TGTGCCAGCAGTGAACAACGGGTAAATTCACCCCTCCACTTT. Protein product: CASSEQRVNSPLHF.

The chain is built from TRBV5-1 and TRBJ2-7; a weak D match, TRBD1 (7 bases). The CDR3 consists of 15 residues. The V end was cut by 0 bases, the J end by 0 bases, with 10 bases between. CDR1 and CDR2 (germline): SGHRS, YFSETQ. The CDR3 is CASSLGQGGSYEQYF. The CDR3 DNA is TGCGCCAGCAGCTTGGGACAGGGAGGCTCCTACGAGCAGTACTTC.

V and J are TRBV7-9 and TRBJ2-1; TRBD1 matches at 8 bases. V was clipped by 1 base and J by 4 bases; unmatched bases: 15. The CDR3 covers 19 residues. Germline CDR1 SEHNR, CDR2 FQNEAQ (reference sequence). The CDR3: CASSLDGNSGTGAYNEQFF. CDR3 in DNA: TGTGCCAGCAGCTTAGACGGGAATTCCGGGACAGGAGCTTACAATGAGCAGTTCTTC.

The gene calls are TRBV5-4 and TRBJ2-7; perhaps TRBD1 as D (6 bases). CDR3 length equals 14 residues. Trimming pared 4 bases from V and 1 base from J, leaving 12 bases between. The germline V gene has CDR1 SGHNT and CDR2 YYREEE (reference sequence). The CDR3, as DNA: TGTGCCAGCAGCGAGAGACAGGTTTCCTACGAGCAGTACTTC. This sequence encodes CASSERQVSYEQYF.

The chain joins TRBV9 to TRBJ2-7, with a weak D call TRBD1 (5 bases). CDR1 and CDR2 (germline): SGDLS, YYNGEE. The V end lost 0 bases, the J end lost 2 bases, and 12 bases lay between the germline ends. This CDR3 has 15 residues. The DNA for the CDR3 is TGTGCCAGCAGCGTAGAACCAGGGTCTACCTACGAGCAGTACTTC. It translates to CASSVEPGSTYEQYF.

The chain carries TRBV11-3 and TRBJ1-1; 7 nucleotides align to TRBD1. The CDR3 extends over 14 amino acids. The trim removed 5 bases at V and 1 base at J, leaving 4 bases unmatched. Germline assignment: CDR1 SGHNT and CDR2 YENEEA. Written as DNA, the CDR3 is TGTGCCAGCAGCAGATCAGGGGGGAACACTGAAGCTTTCTTT. Translation: CASSRSGGNTEAFF.

V is TRBV18 and J is TRBJ1-6; no reliable D call. The CDR3 runs 20 residues. Germline V gives CDR1 KGHSH, CDR2 LQKENI. Between the trimmed V and J ends, which lost 2 bases and 0 bases, there was a span of 20 bases. CDR3 loop: CASSPTLVTEISSYNSPLHF. CDR3 nucleotides: TGTGCCAGCTCACCAACTTTAGTCACTGAGATTAGCTCCTATAATTCACCCCTCCACTTT.

The chain combines TRBV12-5 with TRBJ1-4; 9 bases fit TRBD1. The CDR3 runs 12 residues. Trimming took 6 bases from V and 11 from J; bases not matched to a gene: 4. CDR1 and CDR2 (germline): LGHNT, FRNRAP. CDR3 region: CASGHDRGKLFF. The CDR3 DNA sequence: TGTGCTAGTGGCCACGACAGGGGGAAACTGTTTTTT.

The V call is TRBV5-1, the J call TRBJ2-5; TRBD1 matches at 8 bases. Germline-derived CDR1 and CDR2 are SGHRS and YFSETQ. This CDR3 contains 15 residues. Trimming removed 3 bases from V and 4 bases from J; junction bases left unmatched: 8. DNA for the CDR3: TGCGCCAGCAGCTCGAGAGGAGGACAGGGAGAGACCCAGTACTTC. Protein: CASSSRGGQGETQYF.

This rearrangement joins TRBV20-1 to TRBJ2-3; no reliable D call. Trimming shortened V by 3 bases and J by 6 bases, and 7 bases separated the two germline ends. Germline CDR1 is DFQATT and CDR2 is SNEGSKA (reference sequence). The CDR3 totals 11 residues. The CDR3 DNA reads TGCAGTGCTAGTATTTCCGATACGCAGTATTTT. Its protein product is CSASISDTQYF.

On this clone itself: The junction shows a germline mismatch at one end, possibly a read error. This sequence joins TRBV7-7 and TRBJ1-1; the D gene is possibly TRBD1 (5 bases). Germline V CDR1 and CDR2: SSHAT, FNYEAQ (reference sequence). The CDR3 extends over 15 amino acids. The DNA for the CDR3 is TGTGCTAGCAGCTTCCAGGGTCGTTGGAGCACTGAAGCTTTCTTT. Translating gives CASSFQGRWSTEAFF.

The rearrangement links TRBV7-2 to TRBJ2-1, with 8 bases identical to TRBD2. V lost 3 bases and J lost 6; bases outside the gene matches: 7. The CDR3 spans 15 residues. Germline loops: CDR1 SGHTA, CDR2 FQGNSA. The CDR3 reads CASSFTGLDGNEQFF. For the CDR3, the DNA is TGTGCCAGCAGCTTTACGGGACTAGACGGCAATGAGCAGTTCTTC.

This chain uses TRBV7-3 with TRBJ2-1; 8 nucleotides match TRBD2. Trimming cost V 0 bases and J 9 bases; bases outside gene matches: 4. The CDR3 length is 14 residues. Germline-derived CDR1 and CDR2 are SGHTA and FQGTGA. CDR3 bases: TGTGCCAGCAGCTTAACCGGGGGGGCCAGTGAGCAGTTCTTC. As protein: CASSLTGGASEQFF.

The J gene is TRBJ1-5, the V gene TRBV19, with no clear D. CDR3 length: 13 residues. V dropped 5 bases and J dropped 5 bases, with 10 bases sitting between them. Germline V lookup: CDR1 LNHDA, CDR2 SQIVND (reference sequence). DNA for the CDR3: TGTGCCAGTAGTGATTCGCGTTATCAGCCCCAGCATTTT. Translation: CASSDSRYQPQHF. Drawing the rest from reference TRBV19 and TRBJ1-5, the complete variable domain is DGGITQSPKYLFRKEGQNVTLSCEQNLNHDAMYWYRQDPGQGLRLIYYSQIVNDFQKGDIAEGYSVSREKKESFPLTVTSAQKNPTAFYLCASSDSRYQPQHFGDGTRLSIL.

This chain joins TRBV5-1 and TRBJ1-2; D is ambiguous. The CDR3 is 13 amino acids. Trimming cost V 8 bases and J 0 bases, with 11 bases left between them. The germline V gene encodes CDR1 SGHRS and CDR2 YFSETQ. CDR3 in DNA: TGCGCCAGTAGACACGCAGCTAACTATGGCTACACCTTC. This encodes CASRHAANYGYTF.

The chain links TRBV4-1 to TRBJ2-7, with 16 bases lining up with TRBD2. Trimming at V came to 3 bases and at J to 3 bases, leaving 2 bases not matched to a gene. The CDR3 is 16 amino acids. Germline assignment: CDR1 MGHRA and CDR2 YSYEKL. This CDR3 reads CASSQGTSGGVYEQYF. Here the CDR3 DNA reads TGCGCCAGCAGCCAGGGGACTAGCGGGGGGGTCTACGAGCAGTACTTC.

For the CDR3, the DNA is TGTGCCAGCAGCCAAGCTCCCCAGGGCACAGATACGCAGTATTTT. It yields the protein CASSQAPQGTDTQYF. The V gene is TRBV4-2, the J gene TRBJ2-3, with D hard to call. This CDR3 region has 15 residues. Germline CDR1 LGHNA, CDR2 YNFKEQ. Trimming left V 1 base short and J 1 base short, with 9 bases between.

V and J are TRBV30 and TRBJ1-1; possibly TRBD1 for D (6 bases). V was pared by 3 bases and J by 11 bases, with 13 bases between. Germline-derived CDR1 and CDR2 are GTSNPN and SVGIG (reference sequence). The CDR3 extends over 11 amino acids. The CDR3 here is CAWRGAQTAFF. The CDR3 coding sequence is TGTGCCTGGAGGGGGGCCCAAACGGCTTTCTTT. The full variable domain, in which reference TRBV30 and TRBJ1-1 provide the parts outside the CDR3, is SQTIHQWPATLVQPVGSPLSLECTVEGTSNPNLYWYRQAAGRGLQLLFYSVGIGQISSEVPQNLSASRPQDRQFILSSKKLLLSDSGFYLCAWRGAQTAFFGQGTRLTVV.